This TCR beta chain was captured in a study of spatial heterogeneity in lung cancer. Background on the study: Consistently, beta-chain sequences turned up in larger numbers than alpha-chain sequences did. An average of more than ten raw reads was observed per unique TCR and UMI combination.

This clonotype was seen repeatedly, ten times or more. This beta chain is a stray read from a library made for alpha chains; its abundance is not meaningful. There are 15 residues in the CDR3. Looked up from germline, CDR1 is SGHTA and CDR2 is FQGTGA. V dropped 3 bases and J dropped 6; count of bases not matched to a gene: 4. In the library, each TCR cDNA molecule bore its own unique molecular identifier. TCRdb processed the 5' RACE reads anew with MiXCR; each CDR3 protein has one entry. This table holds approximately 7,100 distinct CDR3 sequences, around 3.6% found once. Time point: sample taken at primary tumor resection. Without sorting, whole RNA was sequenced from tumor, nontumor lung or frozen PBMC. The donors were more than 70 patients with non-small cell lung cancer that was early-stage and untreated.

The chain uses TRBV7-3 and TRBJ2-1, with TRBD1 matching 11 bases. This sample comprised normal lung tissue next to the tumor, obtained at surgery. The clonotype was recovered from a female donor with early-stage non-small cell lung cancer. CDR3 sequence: CASSLGTGGFNEQFF. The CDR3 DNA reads TGTGCCAGCAGCTTGGGGACAGGGGGTTTCAATGAGCAGTTCTTC.